The source of this TCR beta chain is a study of Ad26.COV2.S vaccination and SARS-CoV-2 variants. Sequencing was performed with immunoSEQ multiplex PCR; in TCRdb, only in-frame clones are kept and a portion is missing. The sample has about 330,000 clones, roughly nine tenths seen once. The sample's treatment: 15 to 20 received Ad26.COV2.S at low or high dose, single or two shots; about 5 received placebo; per-sample allocation not given. On day 63 after the first injection, vaccine and placebo recipients gave samples. An Ad26 vector that expressed Wuhan-strain SARS-CoV-2 spike constituted the vaccine. Study-level results: Similar non-spike TCR breadth was observed in recipients of vaccine and of placebo.

As for this clone: The antigen is undetermined.

Germline trimming cut 0 bases from V and 8 bases from J; bases unmatched to any gene: 7. The CDR3 sequence is 15 residues long. In germline, CDR1 is GTSNPN, CDR2 SVGIG (reference sequence). J is TRBJ1-4 and V is TRBV30; 9 bases are shared with TRBD1. The sequence was collected from a person aged 18-65 years who received the Ad26.COV2.S COVID-19 vaccine or a placebo. Sequencing was performed on peripheral blood, taken in a trial of Ad26.COV2.S vaccine versus placebo. CDR3 coding DNA: TGTGCCTGGAGTGTACCGGGACAGGGTGGGGAAAAACTGTTTTTT. Protein sequence: CAWSVPGQGGEKLFF.